The clone carrying this T cell receptor beta chain occurred many times. The antigen is undetermined. The CDR3 covers 13 residues. Trimming left V 8 bases short and J 6 bases short, with 14 bases between. The germline CDR1 and CDR2 sequences are MNHNS and SASEGT. cDNA carried unique molecular identifiers, and a universal primer site was added by template switching. TCRdb re-called the 5' RACE reads through MiXCR, storing one row per CDR3 protein. Of hundreds of thousands of distinct CDR3 sequences listed, approximately 6% are singletons. This sample stems from a study of identical twins. General study results and limits: Memory repertoires showed no such pattern, whereas abundant cord blood beta clonotypes carried fewer insertions.

The chain recombines TRBV6-1 with TRBJ2-1; D possibly corresponds to TRBD1 (5 bases). Input material: naive T cells sorted from blood. The sequence was collected from a man younger than 35 in good health. CDR3 protein: CASLSRDFNEQFF. For the CDR3, the DNA is TGTGCCAGCTTGTCCAGGGATTTCAATGAGCAGTTCTTC.